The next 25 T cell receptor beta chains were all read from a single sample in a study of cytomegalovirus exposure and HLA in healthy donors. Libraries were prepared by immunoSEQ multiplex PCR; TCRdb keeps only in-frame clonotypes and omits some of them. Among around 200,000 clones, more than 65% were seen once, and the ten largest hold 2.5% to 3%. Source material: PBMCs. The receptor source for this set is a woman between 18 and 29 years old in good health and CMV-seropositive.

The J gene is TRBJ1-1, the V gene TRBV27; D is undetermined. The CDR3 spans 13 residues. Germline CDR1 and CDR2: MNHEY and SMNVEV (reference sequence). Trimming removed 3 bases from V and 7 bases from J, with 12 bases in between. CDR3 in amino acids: CASSFSSLSEAFF. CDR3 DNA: TGTGCCAGCAGTTTCTCGAGCTTAAGTGAAGCTTTCTTT.

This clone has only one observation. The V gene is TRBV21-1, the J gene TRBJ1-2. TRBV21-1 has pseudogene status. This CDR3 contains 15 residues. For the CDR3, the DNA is TGTGCCAGCAGCATCCGAAGGGGGGGCCTGGGAGGCTACACCTTC. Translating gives CASSIRRGGLGGYTF.

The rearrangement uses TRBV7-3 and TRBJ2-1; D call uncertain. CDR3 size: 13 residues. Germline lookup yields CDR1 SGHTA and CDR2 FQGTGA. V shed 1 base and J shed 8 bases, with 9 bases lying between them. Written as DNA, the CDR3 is TGTGCCAGCAGCTTAAGCAGGATACATGAGCAGTTCTTC. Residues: CASSLSRIHEQFF. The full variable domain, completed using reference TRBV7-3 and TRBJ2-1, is GAGVSQTPSNKVTEKGKYVELRCDPISGHTALYWYRQSLGQGPEFLIYFQGTGAADDSGLPNDRFFAVRPEGSVSTLKIQRTERGDSAVYLCASSLSRIHEQFFGPGTRLTVL.

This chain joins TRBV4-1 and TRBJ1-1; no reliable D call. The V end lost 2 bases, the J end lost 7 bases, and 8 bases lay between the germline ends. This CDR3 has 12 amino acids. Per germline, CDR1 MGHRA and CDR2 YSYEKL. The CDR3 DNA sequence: TGCGCCAGCAGCCAACCTGGACTTGAAGCTTTCTTT. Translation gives CASSQPGLEAFF.

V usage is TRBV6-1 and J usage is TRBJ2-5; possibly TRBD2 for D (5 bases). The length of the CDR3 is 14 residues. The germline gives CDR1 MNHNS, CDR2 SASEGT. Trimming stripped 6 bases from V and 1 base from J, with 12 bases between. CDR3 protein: CASSLQTSQETQYF. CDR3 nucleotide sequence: TGTGCCAGCAGCCTCCAAACTAGCCAAGAGACCCAGTACTTC.

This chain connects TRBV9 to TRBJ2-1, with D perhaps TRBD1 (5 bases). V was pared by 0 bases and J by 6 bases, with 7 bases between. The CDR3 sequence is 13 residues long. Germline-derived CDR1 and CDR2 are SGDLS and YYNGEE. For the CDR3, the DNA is TGTGCCAGCAGCGTAGGACAGTTCAATGAGCAGTTCTTC. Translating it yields CASSVGQFNEQFF. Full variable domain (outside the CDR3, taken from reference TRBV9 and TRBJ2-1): DSGVTQTPKHLITATGQRVTLRCSPRSGDLSVYWYQQSLDQGLQFLIQYYNGEERAKGNILERFSAQQFPDLHSELNLSSLELGDSALYFCASSVGQFNEQFFGPGTRLTVL.

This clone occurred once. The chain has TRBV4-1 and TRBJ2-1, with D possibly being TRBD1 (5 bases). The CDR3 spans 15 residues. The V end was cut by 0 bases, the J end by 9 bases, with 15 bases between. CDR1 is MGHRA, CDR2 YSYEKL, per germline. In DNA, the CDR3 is TGCGCCAGCAGCCAAGATTCCCAGGGTGTGGTTGAGCAGTTCTTC. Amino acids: CASSQDSQGVVEQFF.

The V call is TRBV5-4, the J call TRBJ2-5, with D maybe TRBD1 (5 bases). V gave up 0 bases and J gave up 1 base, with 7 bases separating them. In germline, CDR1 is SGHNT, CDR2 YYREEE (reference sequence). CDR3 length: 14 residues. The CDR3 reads CASSLADSQETQYF. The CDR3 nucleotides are TGTGCCAGCAGCTTGGCCGACAGCCAAGAGACCCAGTACTTC.

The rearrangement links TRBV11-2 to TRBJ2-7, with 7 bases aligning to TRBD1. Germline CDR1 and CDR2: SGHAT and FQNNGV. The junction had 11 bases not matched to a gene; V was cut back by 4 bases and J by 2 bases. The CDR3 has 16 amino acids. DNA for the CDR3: TGTGCCAGCAGCTCCCTAAGAGGGCAGGGGGCCTACGAGCAGTACTTC. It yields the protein CASSSLRGQGAYEQYF.

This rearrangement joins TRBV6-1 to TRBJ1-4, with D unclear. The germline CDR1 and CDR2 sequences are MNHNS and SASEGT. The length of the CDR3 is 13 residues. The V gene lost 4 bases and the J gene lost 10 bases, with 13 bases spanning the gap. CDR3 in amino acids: CASSVDRAGKLFF. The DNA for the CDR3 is TGTGCCAGCAGTGTGGACCGGGCGGGAAAACTGTTTTTT.

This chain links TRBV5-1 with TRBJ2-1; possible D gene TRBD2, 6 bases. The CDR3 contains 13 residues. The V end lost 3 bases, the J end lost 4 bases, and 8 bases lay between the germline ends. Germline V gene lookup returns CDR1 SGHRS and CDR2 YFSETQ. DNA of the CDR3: TGCGCCAGCAGCTATGGGACTTACAATGAGCAGTTCTTC. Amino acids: CASSYGTYNEQFF.

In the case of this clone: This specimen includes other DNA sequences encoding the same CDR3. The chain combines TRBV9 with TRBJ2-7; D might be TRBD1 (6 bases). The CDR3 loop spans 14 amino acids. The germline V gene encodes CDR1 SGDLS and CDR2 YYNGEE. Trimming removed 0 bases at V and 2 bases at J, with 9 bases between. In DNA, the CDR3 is TGTGCCAGCAGCGTAGGGGGACAAACCTACGAGCAGTACTTC. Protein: CASSVGGQTYEQYF.

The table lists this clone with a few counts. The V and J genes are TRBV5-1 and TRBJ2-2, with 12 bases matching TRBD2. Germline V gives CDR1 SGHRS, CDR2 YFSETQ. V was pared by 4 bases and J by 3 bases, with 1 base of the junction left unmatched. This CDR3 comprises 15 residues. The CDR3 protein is CASSRLAGDTGELFF. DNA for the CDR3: TGCGCCAGCAGCAGACTAGCGGGGGACACCGGGGAGCTGTTTTTT.

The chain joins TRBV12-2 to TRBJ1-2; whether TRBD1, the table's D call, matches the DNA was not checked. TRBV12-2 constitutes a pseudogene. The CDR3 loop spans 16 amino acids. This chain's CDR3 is CASRLTTSIKTPGYTF. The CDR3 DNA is TGTGCAAGTCGCTTAACGACGTCGATAAAGACACCCGGCTACACCTTC.

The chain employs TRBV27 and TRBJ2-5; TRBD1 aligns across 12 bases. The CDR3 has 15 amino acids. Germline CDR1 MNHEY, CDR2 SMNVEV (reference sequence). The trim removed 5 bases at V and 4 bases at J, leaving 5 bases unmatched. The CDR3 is CASSSGTGGVETQYF. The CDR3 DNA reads TGTGCCAGCAGTAGCGGGACAGGGGGCGTAGAGACCCAGTACTTC.

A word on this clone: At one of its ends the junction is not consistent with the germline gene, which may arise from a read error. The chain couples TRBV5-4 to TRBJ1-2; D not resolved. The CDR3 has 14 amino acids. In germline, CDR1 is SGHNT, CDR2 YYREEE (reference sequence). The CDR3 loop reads CASRLELSGYGYTF. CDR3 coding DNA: TGTGCCAGCAGATTGGAGCTGAGTGGCTATGGCTACACCTTC.

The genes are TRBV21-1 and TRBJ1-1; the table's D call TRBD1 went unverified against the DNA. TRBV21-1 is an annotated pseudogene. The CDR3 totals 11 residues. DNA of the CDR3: TGTGCCAGCGGGGGCGACACTGAAGCTTTCTTT. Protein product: CASGGDTEAFF.

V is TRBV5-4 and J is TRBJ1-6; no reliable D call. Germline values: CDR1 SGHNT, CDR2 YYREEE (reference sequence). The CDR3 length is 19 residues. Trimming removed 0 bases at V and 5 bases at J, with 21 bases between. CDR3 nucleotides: TGTGCCAGCAGCTTGGCCTTAGGAGCGGGTCTTGGAAATAATTCACCCCTCCACTTT. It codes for CASSLALGAGLGNNSPLHF.

The CDR3 DNA follows: TGTGCCAGCAGCCCGGACAGCACTGGAAACACCATATATTTT. Protein product: CASSPDSTGNTIYF. The genes are TRBV2 and TRBJ1-3, with D maybe TRBD1 (6 bases). Trimming left V 6 bases short and J 2 bases short, with 11 bases between. Germline values: CDR1 SNHLY, CDR2 FYNNEI. The CDR3 is 14 residues long.

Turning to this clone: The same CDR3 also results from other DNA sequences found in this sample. The CDR3 DNA reads as TGTGCCACCAGCAGCAAGCGGGGAGGCACAGATACGCAGTATTTT. Protein product: CATSSKRGGTDTQYF. V usage is TRBV15 and J usage is TRBJ2-3, with 7 positions matching TRBD2. Germline loops: CDR1 LNHNV, CDR2 YYDKDF (reference sequence). Trimming cost V 3 bases and J 1 base; bases outside gene matches: 4. There are 15 residues in the CDR3.

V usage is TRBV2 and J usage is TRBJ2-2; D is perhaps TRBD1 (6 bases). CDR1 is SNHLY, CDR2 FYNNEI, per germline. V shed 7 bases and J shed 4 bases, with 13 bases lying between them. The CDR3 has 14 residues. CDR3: CASIPDSRTGELFF. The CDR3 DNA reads TGTGCCAGCATTCCGGACAGCCGCACCGGGGAGCTGTTTTTT.

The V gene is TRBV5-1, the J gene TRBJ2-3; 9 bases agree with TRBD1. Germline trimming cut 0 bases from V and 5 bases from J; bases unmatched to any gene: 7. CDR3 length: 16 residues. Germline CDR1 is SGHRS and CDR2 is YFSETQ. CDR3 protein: CASSLVGTGRRDTQYF. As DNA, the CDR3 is TGCGCCAGCAGCTTGGTAGGGACAGGGAGGAGAGATACGCAGTATTTT.

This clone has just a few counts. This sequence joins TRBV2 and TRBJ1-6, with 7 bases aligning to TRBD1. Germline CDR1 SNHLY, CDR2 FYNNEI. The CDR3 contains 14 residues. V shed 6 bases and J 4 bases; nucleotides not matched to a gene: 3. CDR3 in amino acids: CASRVTGYNSPLHF. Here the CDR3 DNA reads TGTGCCAGCAGGGTGACAGGGTATAATTCACCCCTCCACTTT.

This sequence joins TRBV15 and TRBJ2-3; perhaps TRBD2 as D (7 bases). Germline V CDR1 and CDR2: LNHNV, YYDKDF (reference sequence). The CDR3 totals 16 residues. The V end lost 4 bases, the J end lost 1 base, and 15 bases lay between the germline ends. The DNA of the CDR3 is TGTGCCACCAGCAAAGGGGGGGAAGTGCGCACAGATACGCAGTATTTT. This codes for CATSKGGEVRTDTQYF.

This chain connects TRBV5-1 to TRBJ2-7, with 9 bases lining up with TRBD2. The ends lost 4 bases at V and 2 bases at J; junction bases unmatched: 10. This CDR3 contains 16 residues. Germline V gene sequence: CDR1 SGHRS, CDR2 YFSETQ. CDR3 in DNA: TGCGCCAGCAGCCTCGGTATTAGCGGGGGACCCTACGAGCAGTACTTC. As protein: CASSLGISGGPYEQYF.